This entry is about one T cell receptor (beta chain). The sample holds a few counts of this clonotype. There is no known antigen for this receptor. The sample holds no much larger clone one base away, and base qualities are not on file. There are 13 amino acids in the CDR3, from cysteine to phenylalanine inclusive. Just CDR3 DNA is preserved here, 39 bases in frame from base 1. The germline V and J ends show losses of 8 bases and 5 bases respectively, and no gene match explains 8 bases of the junction. This record comes from a study of post-analysis software for immune sequencing data (dated by TCRdb to between 2014 and 2017). Looking at the study overall: Disease courses on record covered relapsing-remitting, secondary progressive and progressive-relapsing multiple sclerosis, though some patients had no subtype annotation. The multiple sclerosis patient repertoires were compared with some twelve previously published healthy control repertoires from donors aged roughly 6 to 27 years. A subset of samples was prepared in parallel using single-end sample barcoding, then pooled and co-amplified after Illumina adapter ligation.

Receptor libraries were prepared by PCR. Instrument used: Illumina HiSeq 2500. To reduce PCR and sequencing biases, unique molecular identifiers were incorporated into the TCR beta cDNA libraries. Some 500,000 cDNA molecules were obtained per 1 to 10 million input T cells, so each molecule approximated one T cell. The patient libraries were prepared and sequenced with the same protocol used for the earlier healthy control dataset. Within a given batch, samples were prepared together, multiplexed and sequenced on the same HiSeq lane. The authors' pipeline ran thus. Raw barcoded reads were processed with MIGEC, and single-read molecular identifier groups were discarded before consensus assembly and CDR3 extraction. Clonotype tables were post-analysed with VDJtools, normalizing diversity by down-sampling all datasets to the smallest sample size. To correct batch-related cross-sample contamination, repertoire overlap clustering matched CDR3 amino acid sequences but not nucleotide sequences. TCRdb reran the public reads through fastp at Q25 and MiXCR, keeping productive beta chains. A single entry per CDR3 protein holds the most common genes and DNA from its merged rows. The V and J calls shown here were made by TCRdb, not taken from the authors' results. This sample has 750,000 to 950,000 distinct CDR3 sequences in its table, and approximately 57% of those were observed once. Of the sample, around 4.5% is held by the ten largest clones.

Here is what the overall study found, with its caveats: Significantly lower normalized Chao1 diversity was found in multiple sclerosis patients than in controls, suggesting substantial peripheral T-cell clonal expansion. When samples were clustered directly using the F measure, samples prepared in the same batch co-clustered strongly, which prompted a batch-effect correction. The control group was slightly older than the multiple sclerosis patient group. Significantly higher frequencies in patients than in controls were found for five TRBV segments, including TRBV5-6, TRBV5-1 and TRBV20-1.

To demonstrate the VDJtools post-analysis software, the study profiled TCR beta repertoires from the peripheral blood of about 13 young patients with multiple sclerosis. The patients with multiple sclerosis were children and adolescents between about 6 and 15 years of age. The TCR originated in a girl under 18 with multiple sclerosis. Sequenced material: blood. The chain links TRBV12-3 or TRBV12-4 with TRBJ2-5, and 7 junctional nucleotides match TRBD2. The DNA sequence is given as TGTGCCAGCTCAGCGGGGCGCGGGGAGACCCAGTACTTC. Its coded protein is CASSAGRGETQYF.